The source of this T cell receptor (beta chain) is a study of T-cell reconstitution after alpha-beta-depleted transplantation in children. Whole-study findings and limits: Some patients' high day-60 TCRbeta diversity was attributed to recipient cells surviving conditioning. Two months or so post-transplant, alpha-beta T cells reportedly derived from several hundred expanded graft clones. T-cell counts and diversity were attributed mostly to newly produced T cells one year after transplant.

With regard to this clonotype: Its antigen is unknown.

Germline V CDR1 and CDR2: SEHNR, FQNEAQ (reference sequence). The V segment lost 5 bases and the J segment 0 bases; nucleotides outside the gene matches: 4. This CDR3 spans 15 amino acids. Molecular barcoding with unique molecular identifiers was used for the TCRbeta library. TCRdb reprocessed the PCR reads with MiXCR, giving one entry per CDR3 protein. Here the sample spans over 200,000 distinct CDR3 sequences, approximately 15% being singletons. The chain combines TRBV7-9 with TRBJ2-3; 8 bases align to TRBD2. This clonotype was sampled from a male patient aged 2-15 years who had a stem cell transplant for acute lymphoblastic leukemia, so the T cells may come from the graft donor. The sample here was PBMCs, mostly from graft donor cells, taken 360 days after TCRalphabeta/CD19-depleted stem cell transplant. CDR3 protein: CASSHGTRSTDTQYF. In nucleotides, the CDR3 is TGTGCCAGCAGCCACGGGACTAGAAGCACAGATACGCAGTATTTT.